The sequence of this T cell receptor (beta chain) was determined in a study of tumor-infiltrating lymphocytes in primary liver carcinoma. Production of TCR beta cDNA used approximately 0.45 ug total RNA together with a constant-region primer. Slightly modified ARM-PCR served as the procedure for the TCR beta libraries. These libraries came from three rounds of nested multiplex PCR. The first two PCR rounds, around 10 cycles each, used TRBV1-TRBV30 forward primers and a C-beta reverse primer. TCRdb reprocessed the multiplex PCR reads via MiXCR and lists one record per CDR3 protein. The sample shows about 330,000 distinct CDR3 sequences, approximately 65% of them seen only once. The germline V gene encodes CDR1 SGHAT and CDR2 FQNNGV. The CDR3 has 14 residues. V lost 1 base to trimming and J lost 8 bases, with 12 bases between them. Concerning this clonotype itself: Because it lacks the conserved phenylalanine or tryptophan at the end, this CDR3 is likely a read error.

Germline DNA was also extracted, and blood RNA derived from unsorted whole blood. The receptor was isolated from a man aged 40-49 years with primary liver carcinoma and hepatitis B virus infection. Input material: peripheral blood. The chain carries TRBV11-2 and TRBJ2-1, with D maybe TRBD2 (6 bases). The CDR3 DNA reads TGTGCCAGCAGCTTAGTTATCGGGGGTTATGAGCAGTTCCTC. Protein: CASSLVIGGYEQFL.